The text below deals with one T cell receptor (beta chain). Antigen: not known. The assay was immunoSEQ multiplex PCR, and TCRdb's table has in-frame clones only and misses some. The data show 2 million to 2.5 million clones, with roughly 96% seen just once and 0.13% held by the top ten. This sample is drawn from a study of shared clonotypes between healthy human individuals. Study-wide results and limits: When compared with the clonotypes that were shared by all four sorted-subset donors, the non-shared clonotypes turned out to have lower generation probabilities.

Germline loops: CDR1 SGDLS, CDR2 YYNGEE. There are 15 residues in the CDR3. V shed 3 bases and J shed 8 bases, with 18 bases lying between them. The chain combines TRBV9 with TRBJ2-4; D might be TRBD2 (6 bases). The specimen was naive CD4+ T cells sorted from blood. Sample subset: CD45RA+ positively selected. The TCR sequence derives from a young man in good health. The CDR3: CASSENVGGTYIQYF. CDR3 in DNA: TGTGCCAGCAGCGAAAACGTGGGCGGGACGTACATTCAGTACTTC.